The 17 T cell receptor beta chains below all came from one sample that was sequenced in a study of blood T cell repertoires in COVID-19. Produced via immunoSEQ multiplex PCR; TCRdb's table is partial and in-frame only. The data contain tens of thousands of clones, 80% of them singletons. Material for sequencing was peripheral blood. All receptors come from a woman in her 70s with acute or convalescent COVID-19.

The chain employs TRBV28 and TRBJ1-2; D call uncertain. Germline values: CDR1 MDHEN, CDR2 SYDVKM. Trimming took 7 bases from V and 1 from J, leaving 16 bases between them. This CDR3 spans 15 amino acids. CDR3 DNA sequence: TGTGCCAGCACCGCGGGAGGACTCAATAACTATGGCTACACCTTC. Its protein product is CASTAGGLNNYGYTF.

The rearrangement links TRBV30 to TRBJ1-1, with D perhaps matching TRBD1 (6 bases). CDR1 and CDR2 from the germline V gene are GTSNPN and SVGIG (reference sequence). The CDR3 sequence is 15 residues long. Trimming cost V 3 bases and J 1 base, with 15 bases left between them. The CDR3: CAWRAIGQSNTEAFF. In DNA, the CDR3 is TGTGCCTGGAGAGCCATTGGACAGTCGAACACTGAAGCTTTCTTT.

This chain connects TRBV7-2 to TRBJ1-2; 9 bases match TRBD1. CDR3 length equals 15 residues. Germline CDR1 reads SGHTA; CDR2 reads FQGNSA. J was trimmed by 4 bases and V by 5 bases; bases with no gene match: 8. CDR3 sequence (DNA): TGTGCCAGCAGCCCGGGGACAGGGTGGACCTATGGCTACACCTTC. Protein sequence: CASSPGTGWTYGYTF.

The chain uses TRBV19 and TRBJ2-1; weak D call: TRBD2 (6 bases). The germline V and J ends were trimmed by 5 bases and 3 bases, with 20 bases remaining between them. Germline V gene sequence: CDR1 LNHDA, CDR2 SQIVND (reference sequence). CDR3 length: 17 residues. The CDR3 loop is CASSVSPPGTYYNEQFF. The DNA for the CDR3 is TGTGCCAGTAGTGTCTCGCCACCCGGGACTTACTACAATGAGCAGTTCTTC.

The chain recombines TRBV7-9 with TRBJ2-7; D remains unclear. Germline CDR1 SEHNR, CDR2 FQNEAQ (reference sequence). Trimming shortened V by 0 bases and J by 5 bases, and 5 bases separated the two germline ends. This CDR3 contains 12 residues. For the CDR3, the DNA is TGTGCCAGCAGCTTAGCTTATAACGAGCAGTACTTC. Its translation: CASSLAYNEQYF.

The chain links TRBV6-2 or TRBV6-3 to TRBJ1-5; 10 bases fit TRBD1. Germline loops: CDR1 MNHEY, CDR2 SVGEGT. Trimming removed 5 bases from V and 6 bases from J; junction bases left unmatched: 13. The CDR3 length is 17 residues. Here the CDR3 DNA reads TGTGCCAGCAGTACCCCCGGGACAGGGGTTTTTTCTCAGCCCCAGCATTTT. Translated, it gives CASSTPGTGVFSQPQHF.

This clone was detected only a few times. This chain joins TRBV7-8 and TRBJ2-7, with TRBD2 matching over 9 bases. The junction had 4 bases not matched to a gene; V was cut back by 1 base and J by 3 bases. This CDR3 has 15 amino acids. Germline CDR1 and CDR2: SGHVS and FQNEAQ. In nucleotides, the CDR3 is TGTGCCAGCAGCTTAGTCGGGACTAGCTTCTACGAGCAGTACTTC. Its translation is CASSLVGTSFYEQYF.

The chain employs TRBV12-3 or TRBV12-4 and TRBJ1-1; D uncertain. V was trimmed by 2 bases and J by 7 bases, leaving 11 bases between them. The CDR3 length is 13 residues. The CDR3 spells CASSLSGSHEAFF. The CDR3 bases are TGTGCCAGCAGTTTATCGGGTTCCCATGAAGCTTTCTTT.

The chain has TRBV7-8 and TRBJ2-7; 15 positions match TRBD2. Trimming at V came to 0 bases and at J to 0 bases, leaving 3 bases not matched to a gene. This CDR3 is 18 amino acids long. From germline, CDR1 is SGHVS and CDR2 FQNEAQ. CDR3: CASSLAGLAGGDSYEQYF. The CDR3 DNA reads TGTGCCAGCAGCTTAGCGGGACTAGCGGGGGGCGACTCCTACGAGCAGTACTTC.

In this sample, this clone turned up a few times. The chain has TRBV28 and TRBJ2-7; TRBD1 is a possible D gene (5 bases). There are 15 residues in the CDR3. The germline V and J ends were trimmed by 5 bases and 7 bases, with 21 bases remaining between them. Germline V gene sequence: CDR1 MDHEN, CDR2 SYDVKM. The CDR3 sequence: CASSPAQGLLREQYF. CDR3 nucleotides: TGTGCCAGCAGTCCCGCCCAGGGCCTCCTACGGGAGCAGTACTTC.

The V gene is TRBV4-2, the J gene TRBJ1-4, with no clear D. The CDR3 is made up of 18 amino acids. Trimming pared 0 bases from V and 7 bases from J, leaving 21 bases between. The germline V gene encodes CDR1 LGHNA and CDR2 YNFKEQ. CDR3 residues: CASSQDVAAGLAIEKLFF. The DNA of the CDR3 is TGTGCCAGCAGCCAAGATGTGGCAGCGGGGTTGGCTATTGAAAAACTGTTTTTT.

The table lists this clone with many counts. The chain employs TRBV29-1 and TRBJ1-2; 9 nucleotides agree with TRBD1. This CDR3 is 13 amino acids long. The germline CDR1 and CDR2 sequences are SQVTM and ANQGSEA. The ends lost 4 bases at V and 5 bases at J; junction bases unmatched: 5. For the CDR3, the DNA is TGCAGCGTTGTTGGGGACAGGGCATATGGCTACACCTTC. Its translation: CSVVGDRAYGYTF.

The chain is built from TRBV25-1 and TRBJ2-3; D possibly corresponds to TRBD1 (5 bases). Looked up from germline, CDR1 is MGHDK and CDR2 is SYGVNS. The CDR3 runs 15 residues. Trimming stripped 6 bases from V and 0 bases from J, with 13 bases between. The CDR3 DNA follows: TGTGCCAGCAGCGTCTGGGGCGCTAGCACAGATACGCAGTATTTT. Its protein product is CASSVWGASTDTQYF.

This chain uses TRBV5-1 with TRBJ2-3; possible D gene TRBD1, 7 bases. Trimming pared 7 bases from V and 2 bases from J, leaving 17 bases between. The CDR3 has 15 amino acids. Germline V CDR1 and CDR2: SGHRS, YFSETQ. The CDR3, as DNA: TGCGCCAGCGAACGGACAGGACTACTCACAGATACGCAGTATTTT. It yields the protein CASERTGLLTDTQYF.

The chain joins TRBV29-1 to TRBJ2-7, with D uncertain. The CDR3 extends over 12 amino acids. Trimming cost V 7 bases and J 3 bases, with 13 bases left between them. In germline, CDR1 is SQVTM, CDR2 ANQGSEA. CDR3 nucleotide sequence: TGCAGCGCCCAGACATCTATCTACGAGCAGTACTTC. It encodes CSAQTSIYEQYF.

The chain has TRBV4-2 and TRBJ2-5; 13 nucleotides line up with TRBD2. The germline CDR1 and CDR2 sequences are LGHNA and YNFKEQ. The ends lost 4 bases at V and 5 bases at J; junction bases unmatched: 10. This CDR3 spans 17 amino acids. In DNA, the CDR3 is TGTGCCAGCAGCCCCCACCAACTAGCGGGGGGGCCGGAGACCCAGTACTTC. This translates into CASSPHQLAGGPETQYF.

V and J are TRBV12-3 or TRBV12-4 and TRBJ2-7, with a weak D call TRBD1 (5 bases). V dropped 1 base and J dropped 2 bases, with 6 bases sitting between them. This CDR3 is 13 amino acids long. The CDR3 bases are TGTGCCAGCAGTTTAGGGACAACCTACGAGCAGTACTTC. It specifies CASSLGTTYEQYF.